Presented here are 14 T cell receptor beta chains from one specimen sequenced in a study of T cell responses to AZD1222 COVID-19 vaccine. Clones were read by immunoSEQ multiplex PCR, and TCRdb kept only the in-frame ones, dropping some. The sample has 150,000 to 200,000 clones, approximately 90% seen once; the top ten hold around 1.5%. The sample was peripheral blood, taken on day 0 of AZD1222 vaccination. The receptors here all came from an adult in good health.

This chain uses TRBV3-1 (or the pseudogene TRBV3-2) with TRBJ2-7, with a weak D call TRBD1 (6 bases). V gave up 4 bases and J gave up 1 base, with 14 bases separating them. CDR3 size: 15 residues. Germline CDR1 LGHDT, CDR2 YNNKEL (reference sequence). In nucleotides, the CDR3 is TGTGCCAGCAGCCGGAAGTACAGGGAATCCTACGAGCAGTACTTC. Amino acid sequence: CASSRKYRESYEQYF.

V and J are TRBV29-1 and TRBJ2-7, with 7 nucleotides matching TRBD1. Germline V gives CDR1 SQVTM, CDR2 ANQGSEA. With V trimmed by 0 bases and J by 8 bases, 13 bases remained unmatched. CDR3 length: 15 amino acids. The CDR3 region is CSVEDLRLGQIKQYF. The CDR3 nucleotides are TGCAGCGTTGAAGATCTTCGTTTGGGACAGATAAAGCAGTACTTC.

The sample holds one count of this clone. The V call is TRBV13, the J call TRBJ2-7; 10 bases are a match to TRBD2. Germline V gene data show CDR1 as PRHDT and CDR2 as FYEKMQ (reference sequence). V lost 5 bases, J lost 7 bases, and 23 bases stayed unmatched. The CDR3 contains 19 residues. This CDR3 reads CASSTGPLTSGEGPKEQYF. For the CDR3, the DNA is TGTGCCAGCAGCACGGGCCCCCTTACTAGCGGGGAGGGTCCGAAGGAGCAGTACTTC. Looking up the rest from reference TRBV13 and TRBJ2-7 gives the full variable domain: AAGVIQSPRHLIKEKRETATLKCYPIPRHDTVYWYQQGPGQDPQFLISFYEKMQSDKGSIPDRFSAQQFSDYHSELNMSSLELGDSALYFCASSTGPLTSGEGPKEQYFGPGTRLTVT.

This chain uses TRBV28 with TRBJ1-1; 7 positions agree with TRBD1. The CDR3 consists of 14 residues. In germline, CDR1 is MDHEN, CDR2 SYDVKM. V lost 7 bases to trimming and J lost 6 bases; unmatched junction nucleotides: 11. Here the CDR3 DNA reads TGTGCCAGCAATCTTCTACAGGGGTTACCTGAAGCTTTCTTT. This translates into CASNLLQGLPEAFF. The full variable domain, completed using reference TRBV28 and TRBJ1-1, is DVKVTQSSRYLVKRTGEKVFLECVQDMDHENMFWYRQDPGLGLRLIYFSYDVKMKEKGDIPEGYSVSREKKERFSLILESASTNQTSMYLCASNLLQGLPEAFFGQGTRLTVV.

This sequence joins TRBV30 and TRBJ1-5; 10 bases are a match to TRBD1. With V trimmed by 7 bases and J by 0 bases, 15 bases remained unmatched. The CDR3 totals 18 residues. Per the germline V gene, CDR1 is GTSNPN and CDR2 is SVGIG (reference sequence). The CDR3 spells CASLGPGTGAISNQPQHF. In DNA form, the CDR3 reads TGTGCCTCCCTGGGTCCCGGGACAGGGGCGATTAGCAATCAGCCCCAGCATTTT.

This chain links TRBV11-2 with TRBJ1-1, with D hard to call. With 0 bases removed from V and 11 bases from J, the gap between germline ends came to 16 bases. CDR1 SGHAT and CDR2 FQNNGV come from the germline V gene. This CDR3 is built from 14 residues. The CDR3 protein is CASSLDTVTWDAFF. The CDR3 nucleotides are TGTGCCAGCAGCTTAGACACGGTAACGTGGGATGCTTTCTTT.

V is TRBV7-9 and J is TRBJ2-5; 11 bases are shared with TRBD2. The germline V gene encodes CDR1 SEHNR and CDR2 FQNEAQ (reference sequence). CDR3 length: 15 residues. The trim removed 5 bases at V and 6 bases at J, leaving 8 bases unmatched. The CDR3 DNA reads as TGTGCCAGCAGCCCGGGACTAGCGGTTAAGAAGACCCAGTACTTC. Its translation is CASSPGLAVKKTQYF.

The J gene is TRBJ1-1, the V gene TRBV5-4; no firm D call. The CDR3 covers 15 residues. The germline V gene encodes CDR1 SGHNT and CDR2 YYREEE (reference sequence). V lost 2 bases and J 1 base, leaving 12 bases between the germline ends. For the CDR3, the DNA is TGTGCCAGCAGCTTAGACCTAGTGGGGAACACTGAAGCTTTCTTT. It specifies CASSLDLVGNTEAFF.

This chain joins TRBV5-1 and TRBJ2-5; D gene uncertain. Germline-derived CDR1 and CDR2 are SGHRS and YFSETQ. This CDR3 is built from 12 residues. V lost 4 bases, J lost 6 bases, and 10 bases lay in between. As DNA, the CDR3 is TGCGCCAGCAGCAACACCACGAAGACCCAGTACTTC. This gives the protein CASSNTTKTQYF.

The gene calls are TRBV4-1 and TRBJ2-7; 9 bases align to TRBD2. V shed 4 bases, J shed 2 bases, and the junction held 3 bases outside the gene matches. Germline V lookup: CDR1 MGHRA, CDR2 YSYEKL. The CDR3 spans 14 residues. The CDR3 coding sequence is TGCGCCAGCAGCCGCGGGGGGGCAGCCTACGAGCAGTACTTC. Translating it yields CASSRGGAAYEQYF.

CDR3 sequence: CASSESQVFFYEQYF. The CDR3 bases are TGTGCCAGCAGTGAGAGCCAGGTGTTTTTCTACGAGCAGTACTTC. This rearrangement joins TRBV2 to TRBJ2-7; D is unclear. This CDR3 has 15 residues. V lost 3 bases, J lost 3 bases, and 15 bases lay in between. Germline V gene sequence: CDR1 SNHLY, CDR2 FYNNEI.

This clone showed up just a few times. The rearrangement joins TRBV2 to TRBJ1-6, with D possibly matching TRBD1 (5 bases). V was cut by 6 bases and J by 4 bases, with 13 bases left in between. Germline V gene sequence: CDR1 SNHLY, CDR2 FYNNEI. The CDR3 is 15 amino acids. CDR3: CASSQGKGYNSPLHF. The CDR3 region has the DNA TGTGCCAGCAGCCAGGGAAAGGGATATAATTCACCCCTCCACTTT.

The chain combines TRBV9 with TRBJ2-1; the match to TRBD2 covers 10 bases. V lost 1 base and J lost 10; bases outside the gene matches: 5. This CDR3 is built from 14 residues. Per the germline V gene, CDR1 is SGDLS and CDR2 is YYNGEE. CDR3 sequence reads: CASSVTSGKGEQFF. The CDR3 DNA reads as TGTGCCAGCAGCGTAACTAGCGGGAAGGGAGAGCAGTTCTTC.

V and J are TRBV4-1 and TRBJ2-5, with D perhaps assigned TRBD1 or TRBD2 (5 bases each). V was trimmed by 0 bases and J by 2 bases, leaving 13 bases between them. This CDR3 spans 16 amino acids. CDR1 MGHRA and CDR2 YSYEKL come from the germline V gene. DNA for the CDR3: TGCGCCAGCAGCCAAGAATACGGGACGCCACAAGAGACCCAGTACTTC. Its translation is CASSQEYGTPQETQYF.